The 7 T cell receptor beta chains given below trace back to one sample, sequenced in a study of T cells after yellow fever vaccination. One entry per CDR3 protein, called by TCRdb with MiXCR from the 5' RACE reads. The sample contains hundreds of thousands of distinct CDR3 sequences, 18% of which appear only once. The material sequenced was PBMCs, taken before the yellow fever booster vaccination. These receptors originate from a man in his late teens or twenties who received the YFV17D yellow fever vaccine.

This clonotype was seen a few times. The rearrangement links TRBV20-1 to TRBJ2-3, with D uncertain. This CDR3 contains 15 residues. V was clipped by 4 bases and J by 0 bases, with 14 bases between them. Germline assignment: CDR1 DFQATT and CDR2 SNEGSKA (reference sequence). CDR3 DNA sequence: TGCAGTGCTATTCCGGTCCCGAGGAGCACAGATACGCAGTATTTT. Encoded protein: CSAIPVPRSTDTQYF.

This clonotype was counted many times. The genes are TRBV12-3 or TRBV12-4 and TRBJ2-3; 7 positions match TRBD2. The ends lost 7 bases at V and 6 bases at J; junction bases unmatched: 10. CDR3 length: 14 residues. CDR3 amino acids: CASTWVLALDTQYF. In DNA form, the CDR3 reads TGTGCCAGCACCTGGGTACTAGCGCTTGATACGCAGTATTTT.

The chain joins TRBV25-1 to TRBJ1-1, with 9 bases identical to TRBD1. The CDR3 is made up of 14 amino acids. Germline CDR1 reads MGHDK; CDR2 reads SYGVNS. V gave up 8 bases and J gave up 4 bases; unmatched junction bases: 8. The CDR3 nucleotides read TGTGCCAGCCCGCCGGGACAGGGCGCCACTGAAGCTTTCTTT. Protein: CASPPGQGATEAFF. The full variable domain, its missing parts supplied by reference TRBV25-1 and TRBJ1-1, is EADIYQTPRYLVIGTGKKITLECSQTMGHDKMYWYQQDPGMELHLIHYSYGVNSTEKGDLSSESTVSRIRTEHFPLTLESARPSHTSQYLCASPPGQGATEAFFGQGTRLTVV.

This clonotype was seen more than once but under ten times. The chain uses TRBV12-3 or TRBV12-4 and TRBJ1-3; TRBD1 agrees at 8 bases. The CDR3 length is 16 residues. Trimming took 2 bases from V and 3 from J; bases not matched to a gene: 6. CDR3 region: CASSLWTGSGGNTIYF. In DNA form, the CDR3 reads TGTGCCAGCAGTTTATGGACAGGGTCGGGTGGAAACACCATATATTTT.

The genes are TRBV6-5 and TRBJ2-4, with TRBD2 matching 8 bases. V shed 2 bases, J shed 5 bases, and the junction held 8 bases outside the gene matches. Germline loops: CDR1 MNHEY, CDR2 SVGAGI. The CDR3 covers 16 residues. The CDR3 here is CASSYETSVGENIQYF. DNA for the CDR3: TGTGCCAGCAGTTACGAGACTAGCGTGGGCGAAAACATTCAGTACTTC.

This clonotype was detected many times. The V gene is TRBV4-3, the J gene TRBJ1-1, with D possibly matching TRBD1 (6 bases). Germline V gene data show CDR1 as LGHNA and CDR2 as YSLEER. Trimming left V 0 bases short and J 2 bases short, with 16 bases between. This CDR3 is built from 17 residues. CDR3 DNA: TGCGCCAGCAGCCAAGATCGGTCGGGGGCATATAACACTGAAGCTTTCTTT. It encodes CASSQDRSGAYNTEAFF.

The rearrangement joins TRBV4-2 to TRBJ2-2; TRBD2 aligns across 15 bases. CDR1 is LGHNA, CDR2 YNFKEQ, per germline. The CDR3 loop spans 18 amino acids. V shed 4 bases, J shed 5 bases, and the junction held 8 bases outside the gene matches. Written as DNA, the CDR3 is TGTGCCAGCAGCCGGCCTGGACTAGCGGGGGGGACAACCGGGGAGCTGTTTTTT. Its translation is CASSRPGLAGGTTGELFF.